This T cell receptor beta chain comes out of a study of blood T cell repertoires in COVID-19. Study at large: Both acute and convalescent COVID-19 samples were obtained from the United States, Italy and Spain. From T cells, B-cell-depleted T cells, or PBMCs came the material, which was cDNA or gDNA.

In the study's own analysis: Estimated nucleated cell counts came from reference gene primer amplification. TCRdb's table, derived via immunoSEQ multiplex PCR, lists solely in-frame clones and lacks some. V and J calls and clone size are as listed in that table; D and trimming were resolved from the DNA. This table has more than 350,000 clones, 75% to 90% appearing once. Participants spanned ages about 18 to 89 years and resided in roughly 26 US areas. This sequence originates from a man aged 18 to 29 who had recovered from COVID-19. The sequenced sample consisted of PBMCs or T cells enriched from blood (not recorded which).

The CDR3 sequence is CASSPGSTGSTGSPLHF. DNA for the CDR3: TGTGCCAGCAGCCCCGGGTCGACAGGATCAACGGGTTCACCCCTCCACTTT. The rearrangement uses TRBV9 and TRBJ1-6, with a tentative D call TRBD1 (6 bases). The CDR3 loop spans 17 amino acids. Germline V lookup: CDR1 SGDLS, CDR2 YYNGEE. Deletions cut 4 bases from V and 9 bases from J, with 23 bases between.